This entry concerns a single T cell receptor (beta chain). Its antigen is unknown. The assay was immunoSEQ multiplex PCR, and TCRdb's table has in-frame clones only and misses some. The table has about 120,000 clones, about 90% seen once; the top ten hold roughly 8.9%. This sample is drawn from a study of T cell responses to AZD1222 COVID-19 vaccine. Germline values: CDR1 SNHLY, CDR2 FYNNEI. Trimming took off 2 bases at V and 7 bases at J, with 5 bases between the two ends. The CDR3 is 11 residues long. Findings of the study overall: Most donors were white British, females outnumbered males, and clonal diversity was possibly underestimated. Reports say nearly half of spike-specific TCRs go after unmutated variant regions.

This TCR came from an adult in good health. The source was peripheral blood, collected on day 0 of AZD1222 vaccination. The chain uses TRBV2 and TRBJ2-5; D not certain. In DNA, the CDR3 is TGTGCCAGCAGTGAATGGGGGACCCAGTACTTC. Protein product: CASSEWGTQYF.